The clone carrying this T cell receptor beta chain appeared a single time. The data were produced by immunoSEQ multiplex PCR, yet TCRdb's version contains in-frame clones alone and is incomplete. The sample has roughly 220,000 clones, roughly 84% seen once. This entry belongs to a study of blood T cell repertoires in COVID-19. The CDR3 runs 16 residues. Losses at the gene ends were 4 bases for V and 10 bases for J; bases not matched to a gene: 8. In germline, CDR1 is SGDLS, CDR2 YYNGEE. The receptor comes from a woman aged 40 to 50 who had recovered from COVID-19. V gene TRBV9 combines with J gene TRBJ2-1; 16 positions agree with TRBD2. Sequencing used PBMCs or T cells enriched from blood (not recorded which). Written as DNA, the CDR3 is TGTGCCAGCAGCCCCCCGGGACTAGCGGGAGGGGGGGAGCAGTTCTTC. This translates into CASSPPGLAGGGEQFF.